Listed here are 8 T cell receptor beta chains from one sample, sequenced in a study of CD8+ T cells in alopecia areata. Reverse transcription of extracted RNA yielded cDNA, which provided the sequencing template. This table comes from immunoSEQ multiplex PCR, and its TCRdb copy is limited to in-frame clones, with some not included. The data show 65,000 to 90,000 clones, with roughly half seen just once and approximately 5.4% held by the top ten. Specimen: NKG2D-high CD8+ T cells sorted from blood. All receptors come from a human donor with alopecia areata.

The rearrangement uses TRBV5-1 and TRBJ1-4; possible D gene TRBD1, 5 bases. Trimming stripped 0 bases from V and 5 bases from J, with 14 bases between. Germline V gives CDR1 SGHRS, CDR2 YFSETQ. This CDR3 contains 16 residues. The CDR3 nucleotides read TGCGCCAGCAGCTTGGCGACGGGCGGGGGAAATGAAAAACTGTTTTTT. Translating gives CASSLATGGGNEKLFF.

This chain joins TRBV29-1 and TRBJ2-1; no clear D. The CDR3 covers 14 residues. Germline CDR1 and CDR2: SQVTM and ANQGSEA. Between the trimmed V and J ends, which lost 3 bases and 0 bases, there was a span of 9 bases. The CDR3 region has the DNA TGCAGCGTTGAGGGCCCCAGCTCCTACAATGAGCAGTTCTTC. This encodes CSVEGPSSYNEQFF.

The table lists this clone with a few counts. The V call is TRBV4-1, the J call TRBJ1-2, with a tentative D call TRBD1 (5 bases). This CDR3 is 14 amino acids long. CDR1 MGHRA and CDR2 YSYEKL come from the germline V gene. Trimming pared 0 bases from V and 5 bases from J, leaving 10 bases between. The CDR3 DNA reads TGCGCCAGCAGCCAAGAACCAGGGACTTATGGCTACACCTTC. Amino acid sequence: CASSQEPGTYGYTF.

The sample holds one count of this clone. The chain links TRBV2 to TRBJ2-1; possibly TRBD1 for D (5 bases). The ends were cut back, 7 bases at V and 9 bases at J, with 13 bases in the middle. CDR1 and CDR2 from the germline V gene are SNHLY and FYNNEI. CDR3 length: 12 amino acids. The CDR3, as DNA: TGTGCCAGCAATCCGACAGAATTTGAGCAGTTCTTC. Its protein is CASNPTEFEQFF.

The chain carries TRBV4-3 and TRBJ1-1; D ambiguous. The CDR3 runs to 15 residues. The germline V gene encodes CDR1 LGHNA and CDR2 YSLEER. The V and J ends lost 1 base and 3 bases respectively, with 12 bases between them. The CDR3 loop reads CASSQAVIQDTEAFF. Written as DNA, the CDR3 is TGCGCCAGCAGCCAAGCGGTAATCCAGGACACTGAAGCTTTCTTT.

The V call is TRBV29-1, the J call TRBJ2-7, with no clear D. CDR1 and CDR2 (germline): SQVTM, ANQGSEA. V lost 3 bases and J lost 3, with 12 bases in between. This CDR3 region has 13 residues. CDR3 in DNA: TGCAGCGTTGATACTGGCGGAGACTACGAGCAGTACTTC. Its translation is CSVDTGGDYEQYF.

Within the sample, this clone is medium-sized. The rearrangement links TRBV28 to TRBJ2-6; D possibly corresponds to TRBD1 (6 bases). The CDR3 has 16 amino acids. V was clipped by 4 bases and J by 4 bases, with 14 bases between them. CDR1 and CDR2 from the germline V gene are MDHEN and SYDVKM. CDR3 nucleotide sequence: TGTGCCAGCAGTTCACTCAGGGGAAGGGGGGCCAACGTCCTGACTTTC. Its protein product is CASSSLRGRGANVLTF.

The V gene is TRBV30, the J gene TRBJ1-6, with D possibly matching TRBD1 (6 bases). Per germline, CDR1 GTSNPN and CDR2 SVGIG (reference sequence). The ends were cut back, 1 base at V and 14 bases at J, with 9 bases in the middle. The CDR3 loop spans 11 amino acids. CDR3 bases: TGTGCCTGGAGTGGGGGGGCCACCCTCCACTTT. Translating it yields CAWSGGATLHF.